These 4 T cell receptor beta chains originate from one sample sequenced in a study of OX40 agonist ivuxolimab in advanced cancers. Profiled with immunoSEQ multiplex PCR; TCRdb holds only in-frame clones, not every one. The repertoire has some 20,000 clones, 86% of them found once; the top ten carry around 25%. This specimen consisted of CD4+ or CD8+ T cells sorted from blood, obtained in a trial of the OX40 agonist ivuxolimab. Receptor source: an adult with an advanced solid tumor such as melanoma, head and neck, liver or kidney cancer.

The CDR3 region is CASSLTSGSNNEQFF. CDR3 sequence (DNA): TGTGCCAGCAGTTTAACTAGCGGGAGTAACAATGAGCAGTTCTTC. This chain uses TRBV27 with TRBJ2-1; 11 bases line up with TRBD2. The CDR3 is made up of 15 amino acids. Germline V gene data show CDR1 as MNHEY and CDR2 as SMNVEV (reference sequence). The J segment lost 5 bases and the V segment lost 2 bases, leaving 2 bases of the junction unmatched.

This CDR3 is CASSHILAGGTYNEQFF. Here the CDR3 DNA reads TGTGCCAGCAGCCACATACTAGCGGGAGGAACCTACAATGAGCAGTTCTTC. The chain carries TRBV5-6 and TRBJ2-1; 12 positions match TRBD2. Germline assignment: CDR1 SGHDT and CDR2 YYEEEE. This CDR3 is 17 amino acids long. Germline trimming cut 4 bases from V and 2 bases from J; bases unmatched to any gene: 7.

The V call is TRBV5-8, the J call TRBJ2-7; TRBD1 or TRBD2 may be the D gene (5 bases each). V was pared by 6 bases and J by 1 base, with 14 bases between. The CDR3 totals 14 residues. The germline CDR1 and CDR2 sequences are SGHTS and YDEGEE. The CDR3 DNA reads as TGTGCCAGCAACAATCCGGGACCGTCCTACGAGCAGTACTTC. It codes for CASNNPGPSYEQYF.

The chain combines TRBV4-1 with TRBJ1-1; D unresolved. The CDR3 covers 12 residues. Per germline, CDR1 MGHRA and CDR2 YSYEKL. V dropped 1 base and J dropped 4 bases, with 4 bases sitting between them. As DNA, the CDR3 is TGCGCCAGCAGCCAAGTCAGCACTGAAGCTTTCTTT. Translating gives CASSQVSTEAFF.